This TCR beta chain was sequenced during a study of cytomegalovirus exposure and HLA in healthy donors (dated by TCRdb to 2017 to 2019). With regard to the full study: An earlier analysis of more than 550 of the donors reported 276 Gb of sequence data and around 110 million unique TCR beta sequences obtained from approximately 180 million T cells. Approximately 310 gigabases of sequencing data and approximately 84 million unique TCR sequences were included in an early release covering under 650 HLA-typed donors. Of the 300 to 450 genotyped donors, about 80% fell in the genetic ancestry cluster associated with self-reported Caucasian donors. The study was designed to test whether signatures of past pathogen exposure could be identified by cataloging public T cell receptors. The study profiled the T cell repertoires of 500 to 800 subjects by immunosequencing and related them to cytomegalovirus serostatus. A separate validation cohort of over a hundred different subjects was used in addition to the roughly 640-subject first cohort. High-throughput TCR immunosequencing, statistical association of individual TCRs with disease status, and machine learning were combined to predict cytomegalovirus infection status. A later analysis re-analyzed previously published TCR beta repertoires from 550 to 700 donors and added high-resolution HLA genotyping to study TCR occurrence patterns. Rather than drawing on any new phenotypic data, the later analysis identified candidate immune exposures from TCR beta sequences and the way those sequences occurred across donors. To decide whether each TCR beta V gene segment behaved as functional or pseudogenic, an earlier analysis of several hundred of the donors relied on high-throughput TCR beta sequencing. Donor age, sex, ethnicity and CMV serostatus were compiled together with the repertoire data. A later genetic analysis used genome-wide SNP genotypes for about 65% of the 666 donors, treating that subset as a discovery cohort. All discovery cohort repertoires had been generated on a single sequencing platform. Class I and class II HLA loci were covered by the typing at four-digit resolution. The number of typed donors differed by locus: about 620-630 for A, B, C, DRB1 and DQB1; 500 to 550 for DQA1; around 580 for DPA1; and some 430 for DPB1. Because of strong linkage in the cohort, five DR-DQ haplotypes were treated as single units for association and clustering. Across some 400 genotyped donors of the cohort, an average of approximately 220,000 unique TCR beta nucleotide sequences per donor were sequenced, and 15% to 20% of those sequences were non-productive. What the study reported, not specific to this receptor: The earlier analysis of nearly 600 of the donors excluded 15 to 20 rarely observed V segments, including chromosome 9 orphons, because counts were too low. A later analysis found that most CMV-associated TCR beta chains appeared HLA-restricted, with HLA associations seemingly driven largely by CMV exposure. V-gene and J-gene trimming of TCR beta chains was associated with a missense DCLRE1C variant in a later genetic analysis, and the association was replicated in an independent cohort. A cluster of highly shared sequence variants was judged likely to represent a technical artifact of the sequencing pipeline. Across donors, most TCR sequences were observed very rarely, whereas some public TCRs were present in many individuals. Some IMGT-functional V segments, including TRBV6-2 and TRBV6-3, could not be distinguished by the 87-base-pair reads and were therefore excluded. The classifier was reported to diagnose cytomegalovirus status with high specificity and sensitivity in both the original and validation cohorts. Correlated functional status among segregating V segments might reflect linkage disequilibrium, but an unknown experimental factor could not be ruled out. According to a later analysis, TCR association rates differed among HLA loci, with DRB1 alleles showing the most associated TCRs and HLA-C alleles showing the fewest. At a false discovery rate of 0.05, a later analysis linked fewer than 20,000 TCR beta sequences to specific HLA alleles. It was suggested by the authors that the approach could potentially be generalized to other disease states and immunological phenotypes. The study listed 150 to 200 TCR beta chains as associated with cytomegalovirus. When HLA alleles, especially DR and DQ, strongly co-occurred, attributing TCR associations to individual alleles was difficult. For the cohort, immune exposure information was limited to CMV serostatus. In an earlier analysis of some 500 of the donors, most TCR beta V segments appeared in productive rearrangements about 87% or about 30% of the time, broadly matching IMGT annotations. The presence/absence analyses assumed that sequencing depth was roughly uniform across donors, and that assumption may not be true. In vitro tests confirmed that a few of the cytomegalovirus-associated TCR beta chains recognize cytomegalovirus antigens. According to a later analysis, parvovirus B19, influenza, CMV and Epstein-Barr virus appeared linked to several top co-occurrence clusters. In this cohort, only TCR beta chains were sequenced, and detectable features were limited by the absence of alpha or paired-chain data. HLA typing was unavailable for some donors at each locus, so association tests used only the typed subset. A further reported finding was that TCR beta sequences accurately predicted the HLA-A and HLA-B alleles for most subjects in the first cohort. In a later genetic analysis, fewer N-insertions in productive TCRs were reported among donors in an Asian-associated ancestry cluster than the roughly 710-donor mean. A later analysis found that HLA-associated TCR beta chains were more clonally expanded and had lower generation probabilities than equally common non-associated chains.

Points on this clone: Its binding antigen is unknown. The input lacks base qualities; no much larger clone sits a single base away.

The method behind the library was the immunoSEQ multiplex PCR assay. A mixture of 60 forward primers for TCR Vbeta segments and 13 reverse primers for TCR Jbeta segments was used in the multiplex PCR. The CDR3 region of rearranged TCR beta genes was amplified from genomic DNA with a multiplex PCR assay. The amplified TCR beta libraries were sequenced on the Illumina HiSeq System as 87-base-pair reads. On the authors' methods: A later analysis counted about 82 million unique TCR beta chains across the 690 or so repertoires, and 10 million to 11 million of these chains were shared by at least two donors. Raw reads were error-corrected and collapsed into unique sequences by a nearest-neighbor algorithm in which closely related sequences were merged to remove PCR and sequencing errors. To assign V, D and J gene segments, CDR3 sequences were aligned to IMGT reference sequences. For a sequence to be retained, at least a six-nucleotide match to both a V gene segment and a J gene segment was required. A rearrangement was called productive if the CDR3 had no stop codons and remained in frame with V and J, and every other rearrangement was called non-productive. Following IMGT convention, CDR3 was defined as the stretch from the second conserved V-encoded cysteine to the conserved J-encoded phenylalanine. In an earlier analysis of around 600 of the donors, sequences lacking an unambiguous match to a single V gene segment were excluded. In an earlier analysis of approximately 610 of the donors, V segments were called functional above 56.7% productive rearrangements and were called segregating when the between-donor standard deviation exceeded 5%. A statistical classification framework was built for diagnosing cytomegalovirus status from the catalog of TCR beta chain sequences. In a later analysis, TCR nucleotide sequences were compared against IMGT/GENE-DB human TR gene sequences so that V and J genes could be assigned. A later analysis assigned CDR3 sequences and most-parsimonious VDJ recombination scenarios with the TCRdist pipeline. In a later analysis, every TCR beta chain was defined by the combination of its CDR3 amino acid sequence and its V-gene family, and reads without a unique V-gene family were dropped. A later analysis removed 550 to 650 highly shared, low-generation-probability nucleotide sequences to deal with suspected cross-contamination and a sequencing artifact. In a later analysis, a clonal expansion index for each public chain was calculated from normalized within-repertoire ranks of inferred template counts. Generation probabilities in a later analysis came from a VDJ recombination model fitted to out-of-frame rearrangements, and those results were checked against IGoR. In a later analysis, hypergeometric tests were used to score TCR-TCR, TCR-HLA and TCR-CMV co-occurrence, with a repertoire-size bias correction applied to TCR pairs. A later analysis estimated false discovery rates by permuting HLA or CMV assignments 20 times. In a later analysis, co-occurring TCRs were grouped using DBSCAN, and TCRdist sequence similarity was added for clustering within HLA-allele-positive subsets. Repertoires with fewer than 30,000 or more than 120,000 public chains, plus five repertoires with anomalous nucleotide sharing, were excluded from co-occurrence clustering. Imported from immuneACCESS, the table was reduced by TCRdb to in-frame sequences with V and J called. These copies leave out some clones; in studies compared against another copy, an unresolved V gene accounts for under half, and the cause of the remainder is not known. That table is the source of V, J and clone size, and D and trimming were worked out from the DNA. Across this sample there are about 130,000 clones, with about four fifths seen only once. Of the sample, under 6% is held by the ten largest clones.

The cohort consisted of some 670 healthy bone marrow donors. At the time of sampling, every cohort member was nominally healthy, though immune exposures that went unrecorded were likely present. The donor tested CMV seronegative, placing the donor among the 350 or so seronegative members of the cohort. A peripheral blood sample was collected from each donor, and TCR beta sequencing was performed on peripheral blood mononuclear cells. Genomic DNA was extracted from the blood cell samples with the Qiagen DNeasy Blood Extraction Kit. The CDR3 goes from the cysteine to the phenylalanine over 14 residues. The only DNA kept is the CDR3, 42 bases in frame from the first base. V was cut back by 5 bases and J by 5 bases, leaving a gap of 15 bases between them. The germline V gene supplies CDR1 MDHEN and CDR2 SYDVKM.

The receptor was derived from a man aged 25 to 40 in good health and CMV-seronegative. The V and J genes are TRBV28 and TRBJ2-5; TRBD2 is perhaps the D gene, given 5 matching bases. Sequencing was performed on PBMCs. The base sequence is TGTGCCAGCAGTCACGGACTGGGAAGCGAGACCCAGTACTTC. This sequence encodes CASSHGLGSETQYF.